A selection of T cell receptor beta chains follows, all from one sample in a study of T-cell reconstitution after alpha-beta-depleted transplantation in children. From the PCR reads, TCRdb called clonotypes with MiXCR, one entry per CDR3 protein. The sample lists about 230,000 distinct CDR3 sequences; approximately 11% were seen once. Sequencing used PBMCs, obtained before TCRalphabeta/CD19-depleted stem cell transplant. All receptors come from a child under two years old with acute myeloid leukemia, due to receive a stem cell transplant. Each CDR3 is given with its conserved first and last residue. The order of the fields is D gene, J gene, V gene, clone size, CDR3 DNA, CDR3 protein. D genes are given only for firm matches. Size tells how often a clone was seen (once, few, many) or the class of an expanded clone, and some rows leave it out.

d_call: NA
j_call: TRBJ2-1
v_call: TRBV7-2
clone_size: many
cdr3_nt: TGTGCCAGCAGCCCCCCTCCGGCCTCCTACAATGAGCAGTTCTTC
cdr3_aa: CASSPPPASYNEQFF

d_call: NA
j_call: TRBJ2-7
v_call: TRBV10-2
clone_size: NA
cdr3_nt: TGCGCCAGCAGTGAGGATCGGAGGCCTATGTACTACGAGCAGTACTTC
cdr3_aa: CASSEDRRPMYYEQYF

d_call: TRBD1
j_call: TRBJ1-2
v_call: TRBV6-5
clone_size: many
cdr3_nt: TGTGCCAGCACCACAGGGGGGAAGGGCTACACCTTC
cdr3_aa: CASTTGGKGYTF

d_call: TRBD2
j_call: TRBJ2-3
v_call: TRBV10-1
clone_size: NA
cdr3_nt: TGCGCCAGCAGCCAACAGCGGGGGCGCACAGATACGCAGTATTTT
cdr3_aa: CASSQQRGRTDTQYF

d_call: TRBD1
j_call: TRBJ1-4
v_call: TRBV12-3/TRBV12-4
clone_size: many
cdr3_nt: TGTGCCAGCAGGGAACAGGGGACTAATGAAAAACTGTTTTTT
cdr3_aa: CASREQGTNEKLFF

d_call: NA
j_call: TRBJ2-7
v_call: TRBV28
clone_size: many
cdr3_nt: TGTGCCAGCAGCCCCAGGTCGGTAGCGTCCTACGAGCAGTACTTC
cdr3_aa: CASSPRSVASYEQYF

d_call: TRBD1
j_call: TRBJ2-1
v_call: TRBV29-1
clone_size: many
cdr3_nt: TGCAGCGTCCAGATGGACAGGGGGTTCGGCAATGAGCAGTTCTTC
cdr3_aa: CSVQMDRGFGNEQFF

d_call: NA
j_call: TRBJ2-2
v_call: TRBV28
clone_size: many
cdr3_nt: TGTGCCAGCAGTTTAGCGCTAGCGCGCGGGGAGCTGTTTTTT
cdr3_aa: CASSLALARGELFF

d_call: NA
j_call: TRBJ1-2
v_call: TRBV30
clone_size: NA
cdr3_nt: TGTGCCTGGAAAGAGGAGACAGCCACCAACTATGGCTACACCTTC
cdr3_aa: CAWKEETATNYGYTF

d_call: TRBD1
j_call: TRBJ1-1
v_call: TRBV25-1
clone_size: many
cdr3_nt: TGTGCCACCCGGACAGGTCCACCCCTGAACACTGAAGCTTTCTTT
cdr3_aa: CATRTGPPLNTEAFF

d_call: NA
j_call: TRBJ2-1
v_call: TRBV29-1
clone_size: many
cdr3_nt: TGCAGCTTGCGGACGGTTTGGGGCCAGGGGTTTAATGAGCAGTTCTTC
cdr3_aa: CSLRTVWGQGFNEQFF

d_call: NA
j_call: TRBJ1-5
v_call: TRBV12-3/TRBV12-4
clone_size: many
cdr3_nt: TGTGCCAGCAGTGCCCCCTTAGGGAGCAATCAGCCCCAGCATTTT
cdr3_aa: CASSAPLGSNQPQHF

d_call: TRBD1
j_call: TRBJ2-2
v_call: TRBV24-1
clone_size: many
cdr3_nt: TGTGCCACCAGTGACCCACGACAGGGGCCGAACACCGGGGAGCTGTTTTTT
cdr3_aa: CATSDPRQGPNTGELFF

d_call: NA
j_call: TRBJ1-2
v_call: TRBV7-9
clone_size: many
cdr3_nt: TGTGCCAGCAGCTTAAGCCGGAGGGGAACGGCCTATGGCTACACCTTC
cdr3_aa: CASSLSRRGTAYGYTF

d_call: NA
j_call: TRBJ1-1
v_call: TRBV20-1
clone_size: many
cdr3_nt: TGCAGTGCTAGAGATCTCTTAGCTTTCTTT
cdr3_aa: CSARDLLAFF

d_call: NA
j_call: TRBJ2-5
v_call: TRBV2
clone_size: NA
cdr3_nt: TGTGCCAGCATGACTGGCCCGGAGACCCCGTACTTC
cdr3_aa: CASMTGPETPYF

d_call: TRBD2
j_call: TRBJ2-1
v_call: TRBV20-1
clone_size: many
cdr3_nt: TGCAGTGCTGGGAACCCGAGCGGGATCAATGAGCAGTTCTTC
cdr3_aa: CSAGNPSGINEQFF

d_call: NA
j_call: TRBJ1-5
v_call: TRBV20-1
clone_size: many
cdr3_nt: TGCAGTGCGGGACCTTATAGCAATCAGCCCCAGCATTTT
cdr3_aa: CSAGPYSNQPQHF

d_call: NA
j_call: TRBJ2-5
v_call: TRBV6-6
clone_size: many
cdr3_nt: TGTGCCAGCAGTTACTCGTTCAGAGAGACCCAGTACTTC
cdr3_aa: CASSYSFRETQYF

d_call: TRBD1
j_call: TRBJ1-4
v_call: TRBV7-9
clone_size: many
cdr3_nt: TGTGCCAGCAGCTCGACAGGGCGCGGGAGTGAAAAACTGTTTTTT
cdr3_aa: CASSSTGRGSEKLFF

d_call: NA
j_call: TRBJ2-1
v_call: TRBV7-2
clone_size: many
cdr3_nt: TGTGCCAGCACCAAAAGAGGGGTACCCTACAATGAGCAGTTCTTC
cdr3_aa: CASTKRGVPYNEQFF

d_call: NA
j_call: TRBJ2-1
v_call: TRBV28
clone_size: many
cdr3_nt: TGTGCCAGCAGTCTTCACGAGGGAGTCGGCTACAATGAGCAGTTCTTC
cdr3_aa: CASSLHEGVGYNEQFF

d_call: NA
j_call: TRBJ2-7
v_call: TRBV27
clone_size: many
cdr3_nt: TGTGCCAGCAGTTTTAAATCTAAAGACTACGAGCAGTACTTC
cdr3_aa: CASSFKSKDYEQYF

d_call: NA
j_call: TRBJ2-1
v_call: TRBV10-3
clone_size: many
cdr3_nt: TGTGCCATCAGTGAGTCAAGGCTAAACAATGAGCAGTTCTTC
cdr3_aa: CAISESRLNNEQFF

d_call: NA
j_call: TRBJ1-6
v_call: TRBV5-1
clone_size: NA
cdr3_nt: TGCGCCAGCAGCTCGGGAGGGATTAATTCACCCCTCCACTTT
cdr3_aa: CASSSGGINSPLHF

d_call: NA
j_call: TRBJ2-7
v_call: TRBV3-1
clone_size: many
cdr3_nt: TGTGCCAGCAGCCAAGGAGGGGTCGCGGAGCAGTACTTC
cdr3_aa: CASSQGGVAEQYF

d_call: NA
j_call: TRBJ2-3
v_call: TRBV24-1
clone_size: many
cdr3_nt: TGTGCCACTGTGAGGGGGTCCATAACAGATACGCAGTATTTT
cdr3_aa: CATVRGSITDTQYF

d_call: TRBD2
j_call: TRBJ2-1
v_call: TRBV27
clone_size: many
cdr3_nt: TGTGCCAGCAGTTTACGCTATGGACTAGCGAGAGCCCACAATGAGCAGTTCTTC
cdr3_aa: CASSLRYGLARAHNEQFF

d_call: NA
j_call: TRBJ2-3
v_call: TRBV28
clone_size: many
cdr3_nt: TGTGCCAGCAGGCTGGGGGGGCCCTCTACGGATACGCAGTATTTT
cdr3_aa: CASRLGGPSTDTQYF

d_call: NA
j_call: TRBJ2-7
v_call: TRBV15
clone_size: many
cdr3_nt: TGTGCCACCAGCTCAGGGGTTAACGAGCAGTACTTC
cdr3_aa: CATSSGVNEQYF

d_call: NA
j_call: TRBJ2-6
v_call: TRBV12-3/TRBV12-4
clone_size: many
cdr3_nt: TGTGCCAGCAGTTTAGCCGGTATTGACGTCCTGACTTTC
cdr3_aa: CASSLAGIDVLTF

d_call: NA
j_call: TRBJ2-5
v_call: TRBV20-1
clone_size: many
cdr3_nt: TGCAGTGCTAGAGGGGAAAGGGGCGTTCTTCTGGAGACCCAGTACTTC
cdr3_aa: CSARGERGVLLETQYF

d_call: NA
j_call: TRBJ2-2
v_call: TRBV7-2
clone_size: many
cdr3_nt: TGTGCCAGCAGCTACCGGGCCGACACCGGGGAGCTGTTTTTT
cdr3_aa: CASSYRADTGELFF

d_call: NA
j_call: TRBJ2-5
v_call: TRBV28
clone_size: many
cdr3_nt: TGTGCCAGCAGCTCTCTGAGCGGCACTCAAGAGACCCAGTACTTC
cdr3_aa: CASSSLSGTQETQYF

d_call: TRBD1
j_call: TRBJ1-5
v_call: TRBV20-1
clone_size: many
cdr3_nt: TGCAGTGCCGTTGGACAGGGCGATCAGCCCCAGCATTTT
cdr3_aa: CSAVGQGDQPQHF

d_call: NA
j_call: TRBJ2-4
v_call: TRBV11-3
clone_size: few
cdr3_nt: TGTGCCAGCAGTTCCAGGGGGGAAAACATTCAGTACTTC
cdr3_aa: CASSSRGENIQYF

d_call: NA
j_call: TRBJ1-2
v_call: TRBV11-2
clone_size: many
cdr3_nt: TGTGCCAGCAGCACTCTTAAGGATGGCTACACCTTC
cdr3_aa: CASSTLKDGYTF

d_call: TRBD1
j_call: TRBJ2-7
v_call: TRBV3-1
clone_size: many
cdr3_nt: TGTGCCAGCAGCCGAGGACAGGGGAGTTGGTACGAGCAGTACTTC
cdr3_aa: CASSRGQGSWYEQYF

d_call: NA
j_call: TRBJ2-1
v_call: TRBV3-1
clone_size: many
cdr3_nt: TGTGCCAGCAGCCAAGATCGTACAGGTTATGAGCAGTTCTTC
cdr3_aa: CASSQDRTGYEQFF

d_call: TRBD1
j_call: TRBJ1-1
v_call: TRBV5-1
clone_size: many
cdr3_nt: TGCGCCAGCAGCTTCGCCGGGACAGGGGGCAGGGAAGCTTTCTTT
cdr3_aa: CASSFAGTGGREAFF

d_call: NA
j_call: TRBJ2-1
v_call: TRBV6-1
clone_size: many
cdr3_nt: TGTGCCAGCTCGAAGAGCTCCTACAATGAGCAGTTCTTC
cdr3_aa: CASSKSSYNEQFF

d_call: NA
j_call: TRBJ1-1
v_call: TRBV5-1
clone_size: NA
cdr3_nt: TGCGCCAGCAGCGCGCCGTACGAAAATACTGAAGCTTTCTTT
cdr3_aa: CASSAPYENTEAFF

d_call: NA
j_call: TRBJ2-7
v_call: TRBV9
clone_size: NA
cdr3_nt: TGTGCCAGCGGCCCCTATGGACCCCACGAGCAGTACTTC
cdr3_aa: CASGPYGPHEQYF

d_call: NA
j_call: TRBJ1-4
v_call: TRBV7-8
clone_size: many
cdr3_nt: TGTGCCAGCAGCCCCTCATCGGGGCATGAAAAACTGTTTTTT
cdr3_aa: CASSPSSGHEKLFF

d_call: TRBD1
j_call: TRBJ1-1
v_call: TRBV7-8
clone_size: many
cdr3_nt: TGTGCCAGCAGCCCTCGGGACAGGCGATTAGCTTTCTTT
cdr3_aa: CASSPRDRRLAFF

d_call: NA
j_call: TRBJ2-1
v_call: TRBV11-1
clone_size: few
cdr3_nt: TGTGCCAGCAGCTTTATTTCGGGCTCCTACAATGAGCAGTTCTTC
cdr3_aa: CASSFISGSYNEQFF

d_call: TRBD1
j_call: TRBJ1-6
v_call: TRBV20-1
clone_size: many
cdr3_nt: TGCAGTGCTAAGGGACAGGGGGTAAATTCACCCCTCCACTTT
cdr3_aa: CSAKGQGVNSPLHF

d_call: NA
j_call: TRBJ2-5
v_call: TRBV19
clone_size: many
cdr3_nt: TGTGCCAGTAGTATCACCGCGGGCAGAGAGACCCAGTACTTC
cdr3_aa: CASSITAGRETQYF

d_call: NA
j_call: TRBJ2-6
v_call: TRBV27
clone_size: few
cdr3_nt: TGTGCCAGCAGTTTCAGGGCTAGCCCAAACTCTGGGGCCAACGTCCTGACTTTC
cdr3_aa: CASSFRASPNSGANVLTF

d_call: NA
j_call: TRBJ1-5
v_call: TRBV20-1
clone_size: many
cdr3_nt: TGCAGTGCTTTGGGGCAAAGCAATCAGCCCCAGCATTTT
cdr3_aa: CSALGQSNQPQHF

d_call: TRBD1
j_call: TRBJ2-1
v_call: TRBV11-2
clone_size: many
cdr3_nt: TGTGCCAGCAGCCCGGACAGGGGCAATGAGCAGTTCTTC
cdr3_aa: CASSPDRGNEQFF

d_call: NA
j_call: TRBJ1-5
v_call: TRBV2
clone_size: many
cdr3_nt: TGTGCCAGCAGGGCTGAGGATCAGCCCCAGCATTTT
cdr3_aa: CASRAEDQPQHF

d_call: TRBD2
j_call: TRBJ2-5
v_call: TRBV7-3
clone_size: many
cdr3_nt: TGTGCCAGCAGCCGGACTAGCGGGGCCCAAGAGACCCAGTACTTC
cdr3_aa: CASSRTSGAQETQYF

d_call: TRBD2
j_call: TRBJ2-3
v_call: TRBV7-2
clone_size: NA
cdr3_nt: TGTGCCAGCAGCTTACGTGGGACTACGGGAGATACGCAGTATTTT
cdr3_aa: CASSLRGTTGDTQYF

d_call: NA
j_call: TRBJ2-3
v_call: TRBV5-6
clone_size: few
cdr3_nt: TGTGCCAGCAGCTTAGTCTCAGAGATGACAGATACGCAGTATTTT
cdr3_aa: CASSLVSEMTDTQYF

d_call: NA
j_call: TRBJ1-1
v_call: TRBV3-1
clone_size: many
cdr3_nt: TGTGCCAGCAGCCTCGCAGGACCCACTGAAGCTTTCTTT
cdr3_aa: CASSLAGPTEAFF